This is a list of T cell receptor beta chains from one sample in a study of beta chain features in type 1 diabetes. The table came from immunoSEQ multiplex PCR; TCRdb's copy has only in-frame clones and leaves some out. The sample comprises about 400,000 clones, over 9.5% of which are singletons, and 0.017% rests with the top ten. Sequencing was performed on naive CD4+ T cells from blood. The receptors derive from a young man in good health. Each CDR3 is given with its conserved first and last residue. Fields, in order: D gene, clone size, V gene, CDR3 protein. A D gene is named only where the DNA matches it firmly. Clone size is not always given. Where it is, it says once, few, many or a class for expanded clones.

D gene: NA; clone size: NA; V gene: TRBV30; CDR3 protein: CAWLPRSSYNEQFF
D gene: TRBD1; clone size: NA; V gene: TRBV7-6; CDR3 protein: CASSPRDREKGNYGYTF
D gene: NA; clone size: NA; V gene: TRBV2; CDR3 protein: CASREDSSYEQYF
D gene: TRBD2; clone size: NA; V gene: TRBV19; CDR3 protein: CASSGTSGRSYNEQFF
D gene: NA; clone size: NA; V gene: TRBV9; CDR3 protein: CASSVVSSGELFF
D gene: TRBD2; clone size: few; V gene: TRBV7-9; CDR3 protein: CASSRTSGPYNEQFF
D gene: NA; clone size: few; V gene: TRBV28; CDR3 protein: CASSRTLPYEQYF
D gene: TRBD2; clone size: NA; V gene: TRBV11-3; CDR3 protein: CASSPSHGLAGEFYNEQFF
D gene: TRBD2; clone size: few; V gene: TRBV18; CDR3 protein: CASSPRTSGMGTDTQYF
D gene: NA; clone size: NA; V gene: TRBV28; CDR3 protein: CASTSPSADTQYF
D gene: NA; clone size: NA; V gene: TRBV11-2; CDR3 protein: CASSWNRASQPQHF
D gene: NA; clone size: few; V gene: TRBV5-1; CDR3 protein: CASSLEPVSYTGELFF
D gene: NA; clone size: few; V gene: TRBV29-1; CDR3 protein: CSGTIARYNEQFF
D gene: NA; clone size: few; V gene: TRBV5-1; CDR3 protein: CASSFLGGRTDTQYF
D gene: NA; clone size: NA; V gene: TRBV30; CDR3 protein: CAWSVQKDTEAFF
D gene: NA; clone size: NA; V gene: TRBV5-4; CDR3 protein: CASSSDSGYGYTF
D gene: TRBD1; clone size: NA; V gene: TRBV28; CDR3 protein: CASSQPTGGAHGYTF
D gene: TRBD2; clone size: few; V gene: TRBV5-5; CDR3 protein: CASSRSGVETQYF
D gene: TRBD1; clone size: NA; V gene: TRBV5-1; CDR3 protein: CASQTGRDTQYF
D gene: NA; clone size: NA; V gene: TRBV30; CDR3 protein: CAWSVRGGQPQHF
D gene: NA; clone size: many; V gene: TRBV16; CDR3 protein: CASSPSRGEAFF
D gene: NA; clone size: NA; V gene: TRBV7-2; CDR3 protein: CASSLARGGWTEAFF
D gene: NA; clone size: NA; V gene: TRBV4-2; CDR3 protein: CASSQEGRINEKLFF
D gene: TRBD1; clone size: few; V gene: TRBV28; CDR3 protein: CASRNGQGSGELFF
D gene: NA; clone size: few; V gene: TRBV4-3; CDR3 protein: CASSQDARGTQYF
D gene: TRBD1; clone size: few; V gene: TRBV28; CDR3 protein: CASRRTGSTGELFF
D gene: NA; clone size: NA; V gene: TRBV29-1; CDR3 protein: CSVDSGSYEQYF
D gene: TRBD1; clone size: NA; V gene: TRBV23-1; CDR3 protein: CASSQLGTGGDEQFF
D gene: NA; clone size: few; V gene: TRBV11-1; CDR3 protein: CASSPLGDGRWTDTQYF
D gene: TRBD2; clone size: NA; V gene: TRBV9; CDR3 protein: CASSEGLAGVTTWGETQYF
D gene: TRBD1; clone size: NA; V gene: TRBV7-9; CDR3 protein: CASSLGQGNTEAFF
D gene: TRBD2; clone size: NA; V gene: TRBV6-4; CDR3 protein: CASSEGKQRGRYNEQFF
D gene: NA; clone size: NA; V gene: TRBV9; CDR3 protein: CASSPRGDPLVEKLFF
D gene: NA; clone size: NA; V gene: TRBV7-9; CDR3 protein: CASSFGERGITEAFF
D gene: TRBD1; clone size: few; V gene: TRBV5-1; CDR3 protein: CASSFSTGGNEQYF
D gene: TRBD1; clone size: NA; V gene: TRBV28; CDR3 protein: CASTTIRQGLSEKLFF